This T cell receptor beta chain appears in the sequencing data of a study of spatial heterogeneity in lung cancer. The wider study: Consistent detection of more beta-chain than alpha-chain sequences was observed. The library had UMIs, and each TCR and UMI pair averaged more than ten raw reads.

This clonotype was detected only a few times. From germline, CDR1 is MNHNS and CDR2 SASEGT. Trimming removed 6 bases from V and 2 bases from J, with 12 bases in between. The CDR3 consists of 14 residues. Time point defined: sample taken at primary tumor resection. Sequencing covered unsorted whole RNA taken from tumor, nontumor lung or frozen PBMC. TCR cDNA molecules were tagged individually, and each one carried a unique molecular identifier. TCRdb itself ran the 5' RACE reads through MiXCR, one entry per CDR3 protein. The top ten clones hold about 40% of a sample with tens of thousands of distinct CDR3 sequences, about 12% of them seen once.

This chain connects TRBV6-1 to TRBJ2-3; no definite D call. The specimen comprised PBMCs, sampled at surgery. This clonotype originated in a male donor with early-stage non-small cell lung cancer. CDR3: CASRPPGDTDTQYF. The CDR3 DNA follows: TGTGCCAGCAGACCCCCGGGTGACACAGATACGCAGTATTTT.